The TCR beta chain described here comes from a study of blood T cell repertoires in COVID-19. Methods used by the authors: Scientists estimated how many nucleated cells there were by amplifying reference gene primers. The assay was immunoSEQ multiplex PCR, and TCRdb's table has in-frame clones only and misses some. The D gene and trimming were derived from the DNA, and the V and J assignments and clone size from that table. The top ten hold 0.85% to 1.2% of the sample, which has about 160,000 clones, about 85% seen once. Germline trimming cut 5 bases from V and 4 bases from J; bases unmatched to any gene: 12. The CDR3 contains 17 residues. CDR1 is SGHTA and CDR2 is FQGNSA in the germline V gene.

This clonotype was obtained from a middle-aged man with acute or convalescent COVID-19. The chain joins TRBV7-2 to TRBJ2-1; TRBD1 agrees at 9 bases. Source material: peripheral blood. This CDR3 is CASSVRTGTGSYNEQFF. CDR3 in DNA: TGTGCCAGCAGCGTCAGAACCGGGACAGGGTCGTACAATGAGCAGTTCTTC.